This T cell receptor beta chain stems from a study of T cell responses to AZD1222 COVID-19 vaccine. Repertoires were generated with immunoSEQ multiplex PCR, while TCRdb's copy carries only in-frame clones and drops some. The sample lists about 220,000 clones, about 93% seen once, with over 0.95% in the top ten. In the case of this clone: The target antigen is unknown.

Study-level points and caveats: Among spike-specific TCRs, nearly half reportedly target unmutated variant regions. Baseline seropositives among AZD1222 recipients totaled only five to seven. There were mostly white British donors and more females than males, and clonal diversity was possibly underestimated.

Germline CDR1 SGHRS, CDR2 YFSETQ. CDR3 length equals 15 residues. V was trimmed by 3 bases and J by 4 bases, leaving 17 bases between them. This chain uses TRBV5-1 with TRBJ2-7, with D possibly being TRBD1 (5 bases). Sequenced here: peripheral blood, sampled on day 0 of MenACWY control vaccination. The sequence was obtained from an adult in good health. CDR3 loop: CASSWATKRGYEQYF. The CDR3 nucleotides read TGCGCCAGCAGCTGGGCCACGAAAAGGGGTTACGAGCAGTACTTC.